The TCR beta chain described here comes from a study of post-analysis software for immune sequencing data. Whole-study results and caveats: Relative to controls, patients had several TRBV segments at higher frequency, with TRBV5-6, TRBV5-1 and TRBV20-1 among these.

Libraries were made from TCR beta cDNA, and they carried unique molecular identifiers. T cells, about 0.85 to 11 million of them, yielded a few hundred thousand cDNA molecules. Each CDR3 protein gets one entry after TCRdb re-called the PCR reads with MiXCR. The sample lists fewer than 850,000 distinct CDR3 sequences, 30% occurring once. On this clonotype itself: Its antigen is not known.

The CDR3 is 14 amino acids. CDR1 DFQATT and CDR2 SNEGSKA come from the germline V gene (reference sequence). Trimming stripped 1 base from V and 5 bases from J, with 14 bases between. The origin of this receptor is a girl under 18 with multiple sclerosis. The V and J genes are TRBV20-1 and TRBJ2-5, with no clear D. Sequenced input: blood. The CDR3 region has the DNA TGCAGTGCTAGAGTCACTGTTAGTGAGGAGACCCAGTACTTC. Protein sequence: CSARVTVSEETQYF.